What follows is one TCR beta chain and its context. Which antigen it targets is not known. No base-level quality is on record; no much larger clone is a single base apart. The data belong to a study of cytotoxic CD8 clonotypes in ibrutinib-treated CLL (dated by TCRdb to about 2021). At the level of the whole study: In this cohort, around 15 patients were treatment-naive and some 10 were relapsed/refractory, while under 18 had unmutated IGHV. Responses were partial in around 24 patients and complete in 2; after median about 70 months follow-up, approximately 15 stayed in remission and roughly twelve progressed. Response samples were obtained after a median of about 13 months of treatment, with a range of roughly 6 to 40 months. On average, each sample yielded around 270,000 productive templates and 85,000 to 95,000 productive rearrangements. Of the roughly 90 participants in the trial, about two dozen had longitudinal samples available. Cryopreserved peripheral blood mononuclear cells were obtained before treatment, at response, and at either sustained remission or disease progression. Every remission and progressive disease sample was obtained while ibrutinib was still being received by the patients. The investigation overall reported the following: Sampling times were not matched between sustained-remission and progressing patients, and lymph node repertoires were not studied. Baseline clonality exceeded that of age-matched healthy donors and correlated strongly with circulating CD8+ T-cell counts. Public clonotypes were rare and either contracted or stayed stable during treatment, and the rise in clonality at ibrutinib response reflected the expansion of private clonotypes. Clonality increased at ibrutinib response, stayed stable in sustained remission, and fell back toward baseline at progression.

Counted from cysteine to phenylalanine, this CDR3 has 16 amino acids. The CDR3 DNA has 48 bases and is translated from base 1. V is shortened by 3 bases, J by 4 bases, and the region joining them spans 19 bases. Per the germline V gene, SGDLS is the CDR1 and YYNGEE is the CDR2. The time point label for this specimen denotes: progressive disease on ibrutinib. For TCR beta library preparation, 2 to 2.5 micrograms of genomic DNA were isolated from cryopreserved PBMCs. Longitudinal blood samples from CLL patients on ibrutinib monotherapy were analyzed using high-throughput TCR beta sequencing. Patients were enrolled in a phase 2 open-label single-center ibrutinib monotherapy trial. The goal of deep resolution MiSeq sequencing was a depth between 1 in 1 million and 1 in 200,000 T cells, and coverage averaged 10x per clonotype. The immunoSEQ hsTCRB Kit was used to generate TCR beta libraries. The published analysis was carried out like this. ImmunoSEQ Data Assistant and ImmunoSEQ Analyzer were used for data analysis, and V, D and J genes were assigned according to IMGT definitions. Clonality, with values ranging from 0 to 1, was calculated as one minus the normalized Shannon entropy of productive rearrangement frequencies. Only overrepresented clonotypes making up at least 0.05% of each patient's repertoire were included in the public clonotype analysis. Fewer than 15 repertoires from age-matched healthy donors, obtained from immuneACCESS, served as clonality controls. Here the immuneACCESS table is served through TCRdb, limited to in-frame sequences with V and J called. Missing clones are a known gap in these copies; in checked studies unresolved V genes cover under half, and the rest lacks a known reason. V, J and clone size were drawn from that table, and D and trimming were deduced from the DNA. Across this sample there are 250,000 to 350,000 clones, with less than 85% seen only once. The leading ten clones occupy approximately 5.6% of the sample.

The sample was PBMCs, taken at disease progression, from a patient treated with ibrutinib. This receptor was identified in a human donor with chronic lymphocytic leukemia. This chain joins TRBV9 to TRBJ1-2, with the D gene call left open. The CDR3 protein sequence reads: CASSAGPHGRSYGYTF. The nucleotide sequence is TGTGCCAGCAGCGCGGGCCCCCACGGGAGAAGCTATGGCTACACCTTC.